This paragraph reports one T cell receptor (beta chain). Germline CDR1 LNHDA, CDR2 SQIVND (reference sequence). There are 15 residues in the CDR3. With 5 bases clipped from V and 7 bases from J, the junction kept 9 bases outside the gene matches. These data belong to a study of blood T cell repertoires in COVID-19. TCRdb's copy holds only in-frame clones and misses some; the assay was immunoSEQ multiplex PCR. The data show about 140,000 clones, 80% to 90% seen once. This TCR came from a woman older than 75 with acute or convalescent COVID-19. The sequencing input was peripheral blood. The rearrangement uses TRBV19 and TRBJ1-4; 8 bases align to TRBD1. CDR3 sequence (DNA): TGTGCCAGTAGTCCACTAGACAGGGGTCTTGAAAAACTGTTTTTT. Its translation: CASSPLDRGLEKLFF.